The rows below give T cell receptor beta chains drawn from one sample of a study of identical twins. TCRdb re-called the 5' RACE reads through MiXCR, storing one row per CDR3 protein. The sample lists 540,000 or so distinct CDR3 sequences; approximately 20% were seen once. The same data also contributed to another study, on yellow fever vaccine responses in identical twins.

Sequencing was done on a sample of CD4+ T cells sorted from blood. These receptor sequences come from a woman aged 18-35 years in good health. Each CDR3 is given with its conserved first and last residue. A D gene is named only where the DNA matches it firmly. Size values are once, few and many counts, or a class for expanded clones, and some rows have none.

D gene: TRBD1; clone size: few; J gene: TRBJ1-5; V gene: TRBV27; CDR3 DNA: TGTGCCAGCAGTCCTAGGGGACAGGGGGGACATCAGCCCCAGCATTTT; CDR3 protein: CASSPRGQGGHQPQHF
D gene: NA; clone size: NA; J gene: TRBJ2-1; V gene: TRBV9; CDR3 DNA: TGTGCCAGCAGCGTAGATCCCCAAGGGGTCAATGAGCAGTTCTTC; CDR3 protein: CASSVDPQGVNEQFF
D gene: TRBD1; clone size: few; J gene: TRBJ1-6; V gene: TRBV6-1; CDR3 DNA: TGTGCCAGCTGTCCAGCCTCGACAGGGAACAATTCACCCCTCCACTTT; CDR3 protein: CASCPASTGNNSPLHF
D gene: NA; clone size: NA; J gene: TRBJ2-1; V gene: TRBV9; CDR3 DNA: TGTGCCAGCAGCGTAGAAGGAGGCTCCTACAATGAGCAGTTCTTC; CDR3 protein: CASSVEGGSYNEQFF
D gene: TRBD2; clone size: NA; J gene: TRBJ2-4; V gene: TRBV20-1; CDR3 DNA: TGCAGTGCTAGCCATATGATCGGGGGGGCCAAAAACATTCAGTACTTC; CDR3 protein: CSASHMIGGAKNIQYF
D gene: NA; clone size: NA; J gene: TRBJ2-2; V gene: TRBV21-1; CDR3 DNA: TGTGCCAGCAGCAAATGTCGACGGTGCACCGGGGAGCTGTTTTTT; CDR3 protein: CASSKCRRCTGELFF
D gene: TRBD2; clone size: NA; J gene: TRBJ2-2; V gene: TRBV20-1; CDR3 DNA: TGCAGTGCCCTTGGCGGGAGAGGGGCCGCCGGGGAGCTGTTTTTT; CDR3 protein: CSALGGRGAAGELFF
D gene: NA; clone size: NA; J gene: TRBJ2-6; V gene: TRBV29-1; CDR3 DNA: TGCAGCGTTCTGAGGGCTGGGGCCAACGTCCTGACTTTC; CDR3 protein: CSVLRAGANVLTF
D gene: TRBD1; clone size: few; J gene: TRBJ1-1; V gene: TRBV6-5; CDR3 DNA: TGTGCCAGCAGGGGGACAGTAGAAGCTTTCTTT; CDR3 protein: CASRGTVEAFF
D gene: NA; clone size: NA; J gene: TRBJ2-2; V gene: TRBV20-1; CDR3 DNA: TGCAGTGCTAGAGATCCCAGGGTCACCGGGGAGCTGTTTTTT; CDR3 protein: CSARDPRVTGELFF
D gene: NA; clone size: NA; J gene: TRBJ2-7; V gene: TRBV20-1; CDR3 DNA: TGCAGTGCTAGCCCGGGACAACCCTACGAGCAGTACTTC; CDR3 protein: CSASPGQPYEQYF